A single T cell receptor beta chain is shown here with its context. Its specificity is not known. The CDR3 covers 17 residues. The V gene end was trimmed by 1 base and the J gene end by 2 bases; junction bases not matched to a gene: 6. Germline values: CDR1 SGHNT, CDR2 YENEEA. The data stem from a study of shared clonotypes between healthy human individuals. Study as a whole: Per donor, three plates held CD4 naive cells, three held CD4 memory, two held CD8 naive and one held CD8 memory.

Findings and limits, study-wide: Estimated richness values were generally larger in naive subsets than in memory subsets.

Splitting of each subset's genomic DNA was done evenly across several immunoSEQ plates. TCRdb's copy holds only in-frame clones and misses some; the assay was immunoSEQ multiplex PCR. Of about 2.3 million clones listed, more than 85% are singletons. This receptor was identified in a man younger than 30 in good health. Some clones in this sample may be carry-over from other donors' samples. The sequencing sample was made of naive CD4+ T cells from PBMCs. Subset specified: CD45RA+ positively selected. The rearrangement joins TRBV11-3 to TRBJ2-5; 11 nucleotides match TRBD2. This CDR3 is CASSLGPTSGEQETQYF. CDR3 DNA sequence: TGTGCCAGCAGCTTAGGCCCGACTAGCGGGGAACAAGAGACCCAGTACTTC.